The clone carrying this T cell receptor beta chain was found many times. No antigen is known for it. This sample stems from a study of naive and memory T cell subsets. Findings and caveats of the study: The RNA method is potentially sensitive to activation and differentiation changes.

The SP2 primer and nested alpha and beta constant region primers amplified ligated cDNA in four rounds. TCRdb called the UMI-ligation and nested PCR reads again in MiXCR, with one record for every CDR3 protein. This sample has roughly 2,000 distinct CDR3 sequences, with 4.1% found just once. Treatment noted: skin biopsy from saline-injected control site (resident skin T cells). Unsorted total RNA, 1 to 1000 ng, was DNase treated before reverse transcription. The library had UMIs added by 3' ligation of an oligonucleotide to TCR cDNA. Skin sites injected with saline were biopsied to capture resident skin T cells. The source was skin, collected from a saline injection site in the skin. The TCR was taken from an adult in good health.

The CDR3 here is CASSIGKSGTLDSYGYTF. CDR3 bases: TGTGCCAGTAGTATAGGGAAATCTGGGACACTCGATTCCTATGGCTACACCTTC. The chain combines TRBV19 with TRBJ1-2, with D perhaps TRBD1 (6 bases). This CDR3 region has 18 residues. Trimming stripped 1 base from V and 4 bases from J, with 22 bases between. From germline, CDR1 is LNHDA and CDR2 SQIVND (reference sequence).